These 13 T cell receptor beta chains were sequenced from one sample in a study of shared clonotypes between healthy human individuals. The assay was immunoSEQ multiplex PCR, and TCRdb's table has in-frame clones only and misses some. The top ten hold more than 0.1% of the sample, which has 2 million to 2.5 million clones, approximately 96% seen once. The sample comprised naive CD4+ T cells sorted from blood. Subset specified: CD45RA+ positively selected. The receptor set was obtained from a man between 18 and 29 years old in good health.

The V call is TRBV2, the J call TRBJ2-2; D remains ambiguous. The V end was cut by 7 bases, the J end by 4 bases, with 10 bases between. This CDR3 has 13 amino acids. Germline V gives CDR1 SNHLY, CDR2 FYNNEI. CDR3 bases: TGTGCCAGCAAACGGCGCATCACCGGGGAGCTGTTTTTT. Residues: CASKRRITGELFF.

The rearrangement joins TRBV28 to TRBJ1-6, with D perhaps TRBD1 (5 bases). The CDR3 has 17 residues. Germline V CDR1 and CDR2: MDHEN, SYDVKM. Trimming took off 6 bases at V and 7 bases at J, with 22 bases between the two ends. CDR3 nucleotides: TGTGCCAGCAGCCCGGGACGCCTTGGCGGAGTGAATTCACCCCTCCACTTT. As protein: CASSPGRLGGVNSPLHF.

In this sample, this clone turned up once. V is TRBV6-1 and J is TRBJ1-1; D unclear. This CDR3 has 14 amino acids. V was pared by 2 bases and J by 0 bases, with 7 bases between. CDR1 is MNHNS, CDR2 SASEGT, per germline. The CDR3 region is CASSEIELNTEAFF. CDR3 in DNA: TGTGCCAGCAGTGAAATCGAGTTGAACACTGAAGCTTTCTTT.

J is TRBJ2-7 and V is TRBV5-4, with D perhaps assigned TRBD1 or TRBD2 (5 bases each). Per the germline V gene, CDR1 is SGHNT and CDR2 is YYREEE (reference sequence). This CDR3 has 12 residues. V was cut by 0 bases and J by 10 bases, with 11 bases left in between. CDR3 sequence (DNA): TGTGCCAGCAGCTTGGAGGGACGGCAACAGTACTTC. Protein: CASSLEGRQQYF.

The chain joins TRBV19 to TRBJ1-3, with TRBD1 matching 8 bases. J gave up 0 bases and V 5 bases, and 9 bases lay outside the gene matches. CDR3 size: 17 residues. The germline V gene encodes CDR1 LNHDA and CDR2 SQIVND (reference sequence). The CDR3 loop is CASSLGTGATSGNTIYF. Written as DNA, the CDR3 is TGTGCCAGTAGTCTTGGGACAGGCGCAACCTCTGGAAACACCATATATTTT.

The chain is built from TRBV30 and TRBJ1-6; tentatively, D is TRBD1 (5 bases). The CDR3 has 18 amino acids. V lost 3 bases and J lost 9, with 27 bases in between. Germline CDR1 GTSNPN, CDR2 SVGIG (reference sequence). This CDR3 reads CAWSLTVFAPRVPSPLHF. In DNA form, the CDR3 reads TGTGCCTGGAGCCTGACAGTGTTCGCCCCCCGGGTCCCTTCACCCCTCCACTTT.

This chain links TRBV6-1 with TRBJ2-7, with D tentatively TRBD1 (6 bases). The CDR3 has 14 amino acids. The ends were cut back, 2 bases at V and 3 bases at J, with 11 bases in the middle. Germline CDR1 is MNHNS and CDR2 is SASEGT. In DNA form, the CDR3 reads TGTGCCAGCAGTGAAACCGGACAGATCTACGAGCAGTACTTC. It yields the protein CASSETGQIYEQYF.

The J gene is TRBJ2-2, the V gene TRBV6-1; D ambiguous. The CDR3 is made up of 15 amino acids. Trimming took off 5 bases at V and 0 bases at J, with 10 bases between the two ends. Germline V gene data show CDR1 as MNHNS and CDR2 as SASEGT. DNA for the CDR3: TGTGCCAGCAGTAGTCATTTCGCGAACACCGGGGAGCTGTTTTTT. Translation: CASSSHFANTGELFF.

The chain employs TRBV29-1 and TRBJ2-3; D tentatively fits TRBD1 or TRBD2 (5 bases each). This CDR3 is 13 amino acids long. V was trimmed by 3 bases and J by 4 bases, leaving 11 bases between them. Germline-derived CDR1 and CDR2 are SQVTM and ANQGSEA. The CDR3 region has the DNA TGCAGCGTTGAGGGTGGGGACGCAGATACGCAGTATTTT. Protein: CSVEGGDADTQYF.

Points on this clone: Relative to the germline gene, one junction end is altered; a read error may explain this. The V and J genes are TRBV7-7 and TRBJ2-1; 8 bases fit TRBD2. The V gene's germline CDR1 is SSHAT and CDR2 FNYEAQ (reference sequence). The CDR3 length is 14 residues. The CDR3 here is CASSPGLADNEQFF. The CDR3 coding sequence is TGTGCTAGCAGCCCCGGACTAGCCGACAATGAGCAGTTCTTC.

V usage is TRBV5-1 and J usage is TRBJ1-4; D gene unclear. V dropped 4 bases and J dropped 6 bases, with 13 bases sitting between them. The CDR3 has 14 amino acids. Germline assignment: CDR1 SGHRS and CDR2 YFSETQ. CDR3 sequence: CASSPVGEHEKLFF. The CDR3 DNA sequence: TGCGCCAGCAGCCCGGTCGGGGAACATGAAAAACTGTTTTTT.

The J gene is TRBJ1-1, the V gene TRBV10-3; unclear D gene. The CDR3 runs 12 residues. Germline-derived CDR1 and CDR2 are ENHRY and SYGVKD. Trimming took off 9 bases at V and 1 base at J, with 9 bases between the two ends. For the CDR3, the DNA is TGTGCCATAGGACCCTCGAACACTGAAGCTTTCTTT. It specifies CAIGPSNTEAFF.

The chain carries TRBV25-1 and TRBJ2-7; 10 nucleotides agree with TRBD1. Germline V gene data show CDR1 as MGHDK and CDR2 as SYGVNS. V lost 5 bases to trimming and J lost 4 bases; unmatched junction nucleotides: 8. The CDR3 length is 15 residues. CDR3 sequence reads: CASSSPGQGMYEQYF. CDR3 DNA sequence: TGTGCCAGCAGTTCGCCGGGACAGGGGATGTACGAGCAGTACTTC.